A selection of T cell receptor beta chains follows, all from one sample in a study of beta chain features in type 1 diabetes. The method was immunoSEQ multiplex PCR; TCRdb's version includes in-frame clones alone and lacks a portion of them. The sample contains 95,000 to 150,000 clones, approximately 16% of which appear only once. Sample: central memory CD4+ T cells from blood. These receptors all come from a man aged 25-45 years with type 1 diabetes. Both conserved end residues are part of each CDR3. The order of the fields is V gene, clone size, J gene, D gene, CDR3 protein, CDR3 DNA. The D gene is left open where the match is weak. Not all rows give a size; the values are once, few, many and, for expanded clones, a class.

v_gene: TRBV7-2
abundance: few
j_gene: TRBJ2-3
d_gene: NA
CDR3aa: CAARGSTDTQYF
CDR3nt: TGTGCCGCCCGGGGAAGCACAGATACGCAGTATTTT

v_gene: TRBV30
abundance: few
j_gene: TRBJ2-3
d_gene: NA
CDR3aa: CAWRGDGGQGQSTDTQYF
CDR3nt: TGTGCCTGGAGGGGGGACGGGGGCCAGGGGCAAAGCACAGATACGCAGTATTTT

v_gene: TRBV5-1
abundance: NA
j_gene: TRBJ2-1
d_gene: NA
CDR3aa: CASSAPGLNEQFF
CDR3nt: TGCGCCAGCAGCGCGCCGGGACTGAATGAGCAGTTCTTC

v_gene: TRBV30
abundance: NA
j_gene: TRBJ2-7
d_gene: NA
CDR3aa: CAWKGRAYEQYF
CDR3nt: TGTGCCTGGAAGGGCAGGGCGTACGAGCAGTACTTC

v_gene: TRBV2
abundance: NA
j_gene: TRBJ2-7
d_gene: TRBD1
CDR3aa: CASTGGQGSYEQYF
CDR3nt: TGTGCCAGCACCGGAGGACAGGGGTCCTACGAGCAGTACTTC

v_gene: TRBV28
abundance: many
j_gene: TRBJ2-3
d_gene: TRBD2
CDR3aa: CASRPRGADTQYF
CDR3nt: TGTGCCAGCAGGCCTCGGGGGGCAGATACGCAGTATTTT

v_gene: TRBV19
abundance: NA
j_gene: TRBJ2-7
d_gene: NA
CDR3aa: CASSPRALAEQYF
CDR3nt: TGTGCCAGTAGTCCGAGGGCCCTAGCCGAGCAGTACTTC

v_gene: TRBV30
abundance: NA
j_gene: TRBJ2-3
d_gene: NA
CDR3aa: CAWSAGGPDTQYF
CDR3nt: TGTGCCTGGAGTGCAGGGGGGCCAGATACGCAGTATTTT

v_gene: TRBV7-9
abundance: NA
j_gene: TRBJ2-7
d_gene: NA
CDR3aa: CASSLMGTYYEQYF
CDR3nt: TGTGCCAGCAGCTTAATGGGGACTTACTACGAGCAGTACTTC

v_gene: TRBV30
abundance: NA
j_gene: TRBJ2-7
d_gene: NA
CDR3aa: CAWSGRDYEQYF
CDR3nt: TGTGCCTGGAGCGGCAGAGACTACGAGCAGTACTTC

v_gene: TRBV5-1
abundance: NA
j_gene: TRBJ1-2
d_gene: NA
CDR3aa: CASSLGSRTAANYGYTF
CDR3nt: TGCGCCAGCAGCTTGGGATCCAGAACCGCAGCTAACTATGGCTACACCTTC

v_gene: TRBV28
abundance: once
j_gene: TRBJ2-4
d_gene: NA
CDR3aa: CASDGPGLGLGNIQYF
CDR3nt: TGTGCCAGCGACGGACCGGGACTTGGTTTAGGAAACATTCAGTACTTC

v_gene: TRBV7-9
abundance: NA
j_gene: TRBJ1-5
d_gene: NA
CDR3aa: CASSQGQSHQPQHF
CDR3nt: TGTGCCAGCAGCCAGGGACAAAGCCATCAGCCCCAGCATTTT

v_gene: TRBV7-2
abundance: few
j_gene: TRBJ2-7
d_gene: NA
CDR3aa: CASSLAAGNEQYF
CDR3nt: TGTGCCAGCAGCTTAGCGGCGGGAAACGAGCAGTACTTC

v_gene: TRBV18
abundance: NA
j_gene: TRBJ2-5
d_gene: TRBD1
CDR3aa: CASSPGTEQETQYF
CDR3nt: TGTGCCAGCTCACCGGGGACAGAGCAAGAGACCCAGTACTTC

v_gene: TRBV4-2
abundance: NA
j_gene: TRBJ1-2
d_gene: NA
CDR3aa: CASSQGESGDYGYTF
CDR3nt: TGTGCCAGCAGCCAAGGAGAGTCAGGGGACTATGGCTACACCTTC

v_gene: TRBV29-1
abundance: few
j_gene: TRBJ2-6
d_gene: TRBD1
CDR3aa: CSVATGSGANVLTF
CDR3nt: TGCAGCGTTGCGACAGGGTCTGGGGCCAACGTCCTGACTTTC

v_gene: TRBV5-1
abundance: NA
j_gene: TRBJ1-4
d_gene: TRBD1
CDR3aa: CASSFTGGPNEKLFF
CDR3nt: TGCGCCAGCAGCTTTACAGGGGGACCAAATGAAAAACTGTTTTTT

v_gene: TRBV29-1
abundance: NA
j_gene: TRBJ2-3
d_gene: TRBD1
CDR3aa: CSVDLMRGRSTDTQYF
CDR3nt: TGCAGCGTTGATTTAATGAGGGGGCGTAGCACAGATACGCAGTATTTT

v_gene: TRBV14
abundance: NA
j_gene: TRBJ1-3
d_gene: NA
CDR3aa: CASSETAGGNTIYF
CDR3nt: TGTGCCAGCAGCGAAACAGCGGGTGGAAACACCATATATTTT

v_gene: TRBV18
abundance: NA
j_gene: TRBJ2-1
d_gene: TRBD2
CDR3aa: CASSPILTGGSYNEQFF
CDR3nt: TGTGCCAGCTCACCGATTTTGACGGGGGGCTCCTACAATGAGCAGTTCTTC

v_gene: TRBV30
abundance: NA
j_gene: TRBJ2-1
d_gene: NA
CDR3aa: CAWVGREQFF
CDR3nt: TGTGCCTGGGTGGGCCGTGAGCAGTTCTTC

v_gene: TRBV10-3
abundance: NA
j_gene: TRBJ2-5
d_gene: NA
CDR3aa: CASSATLEQTQYF
CDR3nt: TGTGCCAGCAGTGCCACGTTAGAGCAGACCCAGTACTTC

v_gene: TRBV29-1
abundance: NA
j_gene: TRBJ1-3
d_gene: NA
CDR3aa: CSVIKTGFSGNTIYF
CDR3nt: TGCAGCGTTATTAAAACAGGTTTCTCTGGAAACACCATATATTTT

v_gene: TRBV18
abundance: NA
j_gene: TRBJ1-2
d_gene: NA
CDR3aa: CASSPPGGTHYGYTF
CDR3nt: TGTGCCAGCTCACCCCCGGGAGGAACCCACTATGGCTACACCTTC

v_gene: TRBV25-1
abundance: few
j_gene: TRBJ2-3
d_gene: TRBD2
CDR3aa: CASSDLTSGGITDTQYF
CDR3nt: TGTGCCAGCAGTGACCTAACTAGCGGGGGGATCACAGATACGCAGTATTTT

v_gene: TRBV4-2
abundance: NA
j_gene: TRBJ1-6
d_gene: NA
CDR3aa: CASSLEPSLGDSPLHF
CDR3nt: TGTGCCAGCAGCCTAGAACCATCGCTTGGTGATTCACCCCTCCACTTT

v_gene: TRBV30
abundance: NA
j_gene: TRBJ2-5
d_gene: NA
CDR3aa: CAWNPRGQETQYF
CDR3nt: TGTGCCTGGAATCCCAGGGGTCAAGAGACCCAGTACTTC

v_gene: TRBV28
abundance: few
j_gene: TRBJ2-4
d_gene: NA
CDR3aa: CASSLGGRRNIQYF
CDR3nt: TGTGCCAGCAGCCTGGGGGGCAGGCGAAACATTCAGTACTTC

v_gene: TRBV30
abundance: few
j_gene: TRBJ2-7
d_gene: NA
CDR3aa: CAWSRDFDVEQYF
CDR3nt: TGTGCCTGGAGTCGGGACTTTGACGTCGAGCAGTACTTC

v_gene: TRBV4-3
abundance: few
j_gene: TRBJ1-3
d_gene: NA
CDR3aa: CASSQTISGNTIYF
CDR3nt: TGCGCCAGCAGCCAAACCATTTCTGGAAACACCATATATTTT

v_gene: TRBV6-1
abundance: NA
j_gene: TRBJ1-6
d_gene: TRBD1
CDR3aa: CASKNGTENSPLHF
CDR3nt: TGTGCCAGCAAAAATGGGACAGAGAATTCACCCCTCCACTTT

v_gene: TRBV6-5
abundance: few
j_gene: TRBJ2-5
d_gene: NA
CDR3aa: CASRNTGSWETQYF
CDR3nt: TGTGCCAGCAGGAACACAGGGTCGTGGGAGACCCAGTACTTC

v_gene: TRBV2
abundance: few
j_gene: TRBJ1-2
d_gene: TRBD1
CDR3aa: CASSELGQGSSGYTF
CDR3nt: TGTGCCAGCAGTGAACTGGGACAGGGAAGTAGTGGCTACACCTTC

v_gene: TRBV5-1
abundance: once
j_gene: TRBJ1-4
d_gene: TRBD1
CDR3aa: CASSPGQYEKLFF
CDR3nt: TGCGCCAGCAGTCCGGGACAGTATGAAAAACTGTTTTTT

v_gene: TRBV6-1
abundance: NA
j_gene: TRBJ2-2
d_gene: NA
CDR3aa: CASKADNTGELFF
CDR3nt: TGTGCCAGCAAGGCAGACAACACCGGGGAGCTGTTTTTT

v_gene: TRBV7-2
abundance: NA
j_gene: TRBJ2-5
d_gene: NA
CDR3aa: CASSRSSQETQYF
CDR3nt: TGTGCCAGCAGCCGGAGCTCCCAAGAGACCCAGTACTTC

v_gene: TRBV4-2
abundance: few
j_gene: TRBJ2-6
d_gene: NA
CDR3aa: CASSRTGIYSGANVLTF
CDR3nt: TGTGCCAGCAGCCGCACCGGGATCTACTCTGGGGCCAACGTCCTGACTTTC

v_gene: TRBV27
abundance: NA
j_gene: TRBJ1-6
d_gene: NA
CDR3aa: CASQETAYSPLHF
CDR3nt: TGTGCCAGCCAAGAGACAGCGTACTCACCCCTCCACTTT

v_gene: TRBV2
abundance: few
j_gene: TRBJ2-5
d_gene: NA
CDR3aa: CASRPTGETQYF
CDR3nt: TGTGCCAGCAGGCCCACTGGAGAGACCCAGTACTTC

v_gene: TRBV7-2
abundance: few
j_gene: TRBJ1-1
d_gene: NA
CDR3aa: CASSLAEALEAFF
CDR3nt: TGTGCCAGCAGCTTAGCGGAGGCCCTTGAAGCTTTCTTT

v_gene: TRBV7-2
abundance: few
j_gene: TRBJ2-7
d_gene: TRBD1
CDR3aa: CASSLTPGQGHEQYF
CDR3nt: TGTGCCAGCAGCTTAACTCCGGGACAGGGCCACGAGCAGTACTTC

v_gene: TRBV18
abundance: NA
j_gene: TRBJ2-5
d_gene: TRBD1
CDR3aa: CASSQGGAETQYF
CDR3nt: TGTGCCAGCTCACAAGGGGGCGCAGAGACCCAGTACTTC

v_gene: TRBV4-2
abundance: many
j_gene: TRBJ1-2
d_gene: NA
CDR3aa: CASSQAAYGYTF
CDR3nt: TGTGCCAGCAGCCAAGCCGCCTATGGCTACACCTTC

v_gene: TRBV11-3
abundance: NA
j_gene: TRBJ2-3
d_gene: TRBD2
CDR3aa: CASSPMTSGGTGYPDTQYF
CDR3nt: TGTGCCAGCAGCCCTATGACTAGCGGGGGGACCGGGTATCCAGATACGCAGTATTTT

v_gene: TRBV7-7
abundance: few
j_gene: TRBJ2-5
d_gene: TRBD1
CDR3aa: CASSRQEGTGKETQYF
CDR3nt: TGTGCTAGCAGCCGACAAGAAGGGACAGGGAAAGAGACCCAGTACTTC

v_gene: TRBV7-9
abundance: few
j_gene: TRBJ2-7
d_gene: NA
CDR3aa: CASSLLSVSLGEQYF
CDR3nt: TGTGCCAGCAGCTTGCTTAGTGTCAGTCTGGGCGAGCAGTACTTC

v_gene: TRBV7-6
abundance: once
j_gene: TRBJ2-2
d_gene: NA
CDR3aa: CASSPGHNTGELFF
CDR3nt: TGTGCCAGCAGCCCGGGTCACAACACCGGGGAGCTGTTTTTT